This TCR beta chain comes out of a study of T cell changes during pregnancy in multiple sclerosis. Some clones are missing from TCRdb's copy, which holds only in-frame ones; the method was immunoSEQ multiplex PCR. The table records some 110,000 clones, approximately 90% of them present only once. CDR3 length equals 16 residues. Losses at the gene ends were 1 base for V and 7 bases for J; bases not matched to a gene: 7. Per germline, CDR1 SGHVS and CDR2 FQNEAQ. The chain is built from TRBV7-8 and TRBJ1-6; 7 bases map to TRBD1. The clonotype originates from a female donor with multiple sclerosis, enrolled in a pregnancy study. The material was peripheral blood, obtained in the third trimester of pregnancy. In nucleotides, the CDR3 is TGTGCCAGCAGCTTAGGGATTGACAGGGTCAATTCACCCCTCCACTTT. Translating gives CASSLGIDRVNSPLHF.